The table lists the clone carrying this T cell receptor (beta chain) with a few counts. Its antigen remains unknown. The read ends 3 residues early relative to the CDR3; the germline J gene fills the gap. This entry comes from a study of T cell clonality in common variable immunodeficiency. The assay was immunoSEQ multiplex PCR, and TCRdb's table has in-frame clones only and misses some. This sample carries approximately 75,000 clones, none of them present only once. Germline V CDR1 and CDR2: SNHLY, FYNNEI. Trimming stripped 6 bases from V and 0 bases from J, with 9 bases between. The CDR3 is 14 amino acids. General study results and limits: Links between repertoire features and CVID complications were heterogeneity-limited. Fewer TCRbeta clones were shared among CVID subjects than controls.

Most patients and controls had Caucasian heritage. The sequenced sample was peripheral blood mononuclear cells. J is TRBJ1-3 and V is TRBV2; a possible D gene is TRBD1 (5 bases). The clonotype comes from a person aged 18-69 years in good health. The chain's CDR3 is CASRKDSSGNTIYF. The CDR3 DNA, read in part, is TGTGCCAGCAGAAAAGACAGCTCTGGAAACACC.